The rows below give T cell receptor beta chains drawn from one sample of a study of blood T cell repertoires in COVID-19. The protocol was immunoSEQ multiplex PCR, while the TCRdb copy is restricted to in-frame clones and leaves out a portion. The sample has about 100,000 clones; about 90% are singletons. Sequences were obtained from peripheral blood. These receptor sequences come from a man in his thirties or forties in a cohort sampled during active COVID-19. CDR3s include the opening cysteine and the closing phenylalanine or tryptophan. D genes are given only for firm matches. Some rows have no size entry. The others give once, few or many, or a class for an expanded clone.

14	TRBJ1-1	.	TRBV3-1/TRBV3-2	.	CASSQDVANTEAFF	TGTGCCAGCAGCCAAGACGTGGCGAACACTGAAGCTTTCTTT
16	TRBJ2-1	.	TRBV24-1	once	CATSDRTGSSYNEQFF	TGTGCCACCAGTGATCGTACAGGGAGCTCCTACAATGAGCAGTTCTTC
14	TRBJ1-6	.	TRBV30	few	CAWSEQVDGSPLHF	TGTGCCTGGAGTGAGCAGGTCGATGGTTCACCCCTCCACTTT
14	TRBJ1-4	.	TRBV18	once	CASRRGALNEKLFF	TGTGCCAGCCGGCGGGGGGCCCTTAATGAAAAACTGTTTTTT
11	TRBJ1-1	.	TRBV6-5	.	CASRNRGEAFF	TGTGCCAGCAGGAACCGAGGGGAAGCTTTCTTT
13	TRBJ1-1	TRBD1	TRBV14	.	CASSPRGSPEAFF	TGTGCCAGCAGCCCCAGGGGGTCCCCTGAAGCTTTCTTT
13	TRBJ2-2	.	TRBV2	.	CASRNRDTGELFF	TGTGCCAGCAGGAACAGGGACACCGGGGAGCTGTTTTTT
14	TRBJ2-7	TRBD1	TRBV7-6	few	CASSPDRGRYEQYF	TGTGCCAGCAGCCCAGACAGGGGACGCTACGAGCAGTACTTC
16	TRBJ2-1	.	TRBV12-5	.	CASGENVGGTYNEQFF	TGTGCTAGTGGGGAAAACGTAGGGGGTACCTACAATGAGCAGTTCTTC
15	TRBJ1-6	TRBD1	TRBV11-2	.	CASSKIDRGQSPLHF	TGTGCCAGCAGCAAAATAGACAGGGGGCAATCACCCCTCCACTTT
16	TRBJ2-2	.	TRBV2	.	CASSEGTPALAGELFF	TGTGCCAGCAGCGAAGGGACACCCGCCCTTGCCGGGGAGCTGTTTTTT
17	TRBJ2-7	TRBD1	TRBV20-1	.	CSASAGTGARSSYEQYF	TGCAGTGCTAGTGCCGGGACAGGGGCGAGGAGCTCCTACGAGCAGTACTTC
14	TRBJ1-6	.	TRBV6-5	.	CASSRGPGDSPLHF	TGTGCCAGCAGTCGAGGGCCGGGGGATTCACCCCTCCACTTT